This TCR beta chain was documented in a study of shared clonotypes between healthy human individuals. Donors comprised healthy HIV-negative adults lacking recent acute infections or vaccinations. Germline values: CDR1 ENHRY, CDR2 SYGVKD. Trimming took 4 bases from V and 6 from J; bases not matched to a gene: 8. The CDR3 extends over 16 amino acids. When replicate PCRs were run on unsorted PBMC, they used about 300 ng DNA, tens of thousands of T cell genomes. TCRdb's table, derived via immunoSEQ multiplex PCR, lists solely in-frame clones and lacks some. The repertoire holds about 520,000 clones, with more than 65% as singletons.

The TCR originated in a woman between 40 and 50 years old in good health. Some clones in this sample may be carry-over from other donors' samples. The V gene is TRBV10-3, the J gene TRBJ2-7, with 14 bases lining up with TRBD2. The source material was PBMCs. The CDR3 sequence: CAISASMTSGRGEQYF. CDR3 DNA sequence: TGTGCCATCAGTGCTTCTATGACTAGCGGGAGGGGCGAGCAGTACTTC.